These T cell receptor beta chains were read from a single sample in a study of PD-L1 blockade in urothelial cancer. Sequencing was performed with immunoSEQ multiplex PCR; in TCRdb, only in-frame clones are kept and a portion is missing. The table has tens of thousands of clones, 88% seen once. This material consisted of PBMCs, taken around atezolizumab (anti-PD-L1) treatment. All receptors derive from a man aged 60 to 75 with urothelial cancer. The CDR3 runs from the conserved cysteine through the conserved F or W. A D gene is named only where the DNA matches it firmly. Clone size is stated in some rows and not others, as once, few, many or a class when expanded.

TRBV7-2	.	TRBJ2-7	.	TGTGCCAGCAGCCCCAGGCTAGCCTCGTACGAGCAGTACTTC	CASSPRLASYEQYF
TRBV19	TRBD1	TRBJ2-1	.	TGTGCCAGTAGTCCCACAGGGGGCCCTAGCTCCTACAATGAGCAGTTCTTC	CASSPTGGPSSYNEQFF
TRBV6-6	.	TRBJ2-3	.	TGTGCCAGCAGTTATTCGAGAGGGCTTAAGACAGATACGCAGTATTTT	CASSYSRGLKTDTQYF
TRBV6-6	.	TRBJ2-7	.	TGTGCCAGCAGTTTAGGACAAGGGAAAACCTACGAGCAGTACTTC	CASSLGQGKTYEQYF
TRBV5-1	TRBD1	TRBJ2-6	.	TGCGCCAGCAGCTGGACAGGGGGCTTTGGGGCCAACGTCCTGACTTTC	CASSWTGGFGANVLTF
TRBV7-6	.	TRBJ2-7	.	TGTGCCAGCAGCTTACAGGGCCGGTCCTACGAGCAGTACTTC	CASSLQGRSYEQYF
TRBV21-1	.	TRBJ2-7	.	TGTGCCAGCAGCATTCTCGGGGGACAGGGTACCTACGAGCAGTACTTC	CASSILGGQGTYEQYF
TRBV5-6	.	TRBJ1-6	.	TGTGCCAGCAGCTTGCCTAGGGGAAGTTCACCCCTCCACTTT	CASSLPRGSSPLHF
TRBV4-1	.	TRBJ1-3	.	TGCGCCAGCAGCCAATTAGGGGTCACCATATATTTT	CASSQLGVTIYF
TRBV4-2	TRBD2	TRBJ2-7	few	TGTGCCAGCAGCCATGGACTAGCGGGGACCTACGAGCAGTACTTC	CASSHGLAGTYEQYF
TRBV11-2	.	TRBJ2-5	.	TGTGCCAGCAGCTTAGATCCTACAGGCCATCAAGAGACCCAGTACTTC	CASSLDPTGHQETQYF
TRBV9	.	TRBJ2-7	once	TGTGCCAGCAGCGTTGGCAGGGCAAACGAGCAGTACTTC	CASSVGRANEQYF
TRBV27	.	TRBJ2-1	.	TGTGCCAGCAGTTTCGGAGGGAGCTCCTACAATGAGCAGTTCTTC	CASSFGGSSYNEQFF
TRBV5-1	TRBD2	TRBJ2-5	.	TGCGCCAGCTTCCCGACTAGCGGGAAGGGACAAGAGACCCAGTACTTC	CASFPTSGKGQETQYF
TRBV7-9	TRBD2	TRBJ2-5	.	TGTGCCAGCAGCTCGAGACTAGCGGGAGTTTGGGAGACCCAGTACTTC	CASSSRLAGVWETQYF
TRBV5-1	TRBD1	TRBJ1-1	.	TGCGCCAGCAGCATGGACAGGGAGCTGACTGAAGCTTTCTTT	CASSMDRELTEAFF
TRBV10-3	.	TRBJ1-3	.	TGTGCCATCAGTAAACTTCACCAGGTCTCTGGAAACACCATATATTTT	CAISKLHQVSGNTIYF
TRBV14	.	TRBJ2-3	.	TGTGCCAGCAGCCAGGTCAGCGGCTTTAGCACAGATACGCAGTATTTT	CASSQVSGFSTDTQYF
TRBV28	.	TRBJ2-4	.	TGTGCCAGCCTGGGCCCATCCAAAAACATTCAGTACTTC	CASLGPSKNIQYF
TRBV6-5	.	TRBJ1-4	.	TGTGCCAGCAGTTACTCGAATTTCCGGAATGAAAAACTGTTTTTT	CASSYSNFRNEKLFF
TRBV5-1	.	TRBJ2-5	.	TGCGCCAGCAGACCTACAGTGGGCCCCCAAGAGACCCAGTACTTC	CASRPTVGPQETQYF
TRBV28	.	TRBJ1-5	.	TGTGCCAGCAGTTTTCCCGTGGGGCAGGGCAATCAGCCCCAGCATTTT	CASSFPVGQGNQPQHF
TRBV2	TRBD1	TRBJ1-5	.	TGTGCCAGCAGGGGTCAGGGGGCCCAGAATCAGCCCCAGCATTTT	CASRGQGAQNQPQHF
TRBV5-1	.	TRBJ2-1	.	TGCGCCAGCAGCTTGGACAAGGGGAATGAGCAGTTCTTC	CASSLDKGNEQFF
TRBV19	TRBD1	TRBJ1-2	.	TGTGCCAGTAGTACTACAACCCCCGGGACAGGGGCAAACTATGGCTACACCTTC	CASSTTTPGTGANYGYTF
TRBV5-1	TRBD1	TRBJ2-3	.	TGCGCCAGCAGCCCCGAACAGGGGATTGATACGCAGTATTTT	CASSPEQGIDTQYF
TRBV6-1	.	TRBJ1-2	.	TGTGCCAGCAGTGAATTTGACAGAACTAACTATGGCTACACCTTC	CASSEFDRTNYGYTF
TRBV11-2	TRBD1	TRBJ2-3	.	TGTGCCAGCAGCTTAGAAAGGCAGGACAGGGTGGGAGGGTATTTT	CASSLERQDRVGGYF
TRBV18	.	TRBJ1-4	.	TGTGCCAGCTCACCGGGTGTTCGGACAGTGAATGAAAAACTGTTTTTT	CASSPGVRTVNEKLFF
TRBV15	TRBD2	TRBJ2-1	.	TGTGCCACCAGCAGAGGGCGGGAGGGAGTAAGCTCCTACAATGAGCAGTTCTTC	CATSRGREGVSSYNEQFF
TRBV28	TRBD1	TRBJ1-2	few	TGTGCCAGCAGAAGACAGGGCGGGCGGGGCTACACCTTC	CASRRQGGRGYTF
TRBV5-1	TRBD1	TRBJ1-1	.	TGCGCCAGCAGCTTCGGGACAGCCAGAATGAACACTGAAGCTTTCTTT	CASSFGTARMNTEAFF
TRBV21-1	.	TRBJ1-1	.	TGTGCCAGCAGCAAAGCGCGGCGTACTATGAACACTGAAGCTTTCTTT	CASSKARRTMNTEAFF
TRBV5-1	TRBD2	TRBJ2-5	.	TGCGCCAGCAGCCAACAGCCGGGACTACCCCAAGAGACCCAGTACTTC	CASSQQPGLPQETQYF
TRBV28	.	TRBJ2-7	.	TGTGCCAGCAGTTTATATAAAGAGCTCAACGAGCAGTACTTC	CASSLYKELNEQYF
TRBV6-5	TRBD1	TRBJ2-6	.	TGTGCCAGCAGTTACTCAGACAGGGCCGGGGCCAACGTCCTGACTTTC	CASSYSDRAGANVLTF
TRBV28	TRBD1	TRBJ2-1	.	TGTGCCTCCCAGGGGGCGGGATCTCACTCCTACAATGAGCAGTTCTTC	CASQGAGSHSYNEQFF
TRBV11-2	.	TRBJ2-1	.	TGTGCCAGCAGCCCCGAGGGCAGGTCCTACAATGAGCAGTTCTTC	CASSPEGRSYNEQFF
TRBV5-8	.	TRBJ1-3	.	TGTGCCAGCAGCTTATACACCTCTGGAAACACCATATATTTT	CASSLYTSGNTIYF